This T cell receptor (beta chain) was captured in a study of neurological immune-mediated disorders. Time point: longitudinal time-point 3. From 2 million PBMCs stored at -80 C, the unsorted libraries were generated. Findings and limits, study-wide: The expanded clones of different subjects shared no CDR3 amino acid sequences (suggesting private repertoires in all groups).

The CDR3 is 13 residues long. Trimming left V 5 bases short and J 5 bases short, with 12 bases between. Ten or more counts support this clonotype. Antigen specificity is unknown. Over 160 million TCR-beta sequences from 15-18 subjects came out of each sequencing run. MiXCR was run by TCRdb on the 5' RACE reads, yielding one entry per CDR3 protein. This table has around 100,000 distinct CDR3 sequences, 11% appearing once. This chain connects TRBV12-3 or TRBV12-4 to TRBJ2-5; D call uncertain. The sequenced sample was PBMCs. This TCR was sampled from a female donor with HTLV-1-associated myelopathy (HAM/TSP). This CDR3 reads CASSPEPSETQYF. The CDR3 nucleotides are TGTGCCAGCAGTCCCGAACCCAGTGAGACCCAGTACTTC.